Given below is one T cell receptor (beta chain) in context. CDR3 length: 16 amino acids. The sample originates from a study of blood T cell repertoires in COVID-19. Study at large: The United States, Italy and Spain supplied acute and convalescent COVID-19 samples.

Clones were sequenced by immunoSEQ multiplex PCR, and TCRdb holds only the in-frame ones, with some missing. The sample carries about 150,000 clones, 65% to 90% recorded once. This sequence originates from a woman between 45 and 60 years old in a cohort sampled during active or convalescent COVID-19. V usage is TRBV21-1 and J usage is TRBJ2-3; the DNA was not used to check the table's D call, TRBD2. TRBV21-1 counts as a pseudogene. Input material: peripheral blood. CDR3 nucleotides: TGTGCCAGCAGCAAAAAAGGGACTAGATCCCCAGATACGCAGTATTTT. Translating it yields CASSKKGTRSPDTQYF.